This T cell receptor (beta chain) was captured in a study of T cell responses to AZD1222 COVID-19 vaccine. Study-wide findings and caveats: Regions 160-218 and 743-854 held dominance among vaccine-associated CD4 TCRs, which spanned spike.

Assay used: immunoSEQ multiplex PCR; TCRdb lists only in-frame clones, some missing. The sample has roughly 200,000 clones; about nine tenths are singletons. This clone was observed once. Antigen: not known. The sequences come from peripheral blood, collected 28 days after the second AZD1222 dose. This clonotype was obtained from an adult who received the AZD1222 COVID-19 vaccine.

This chain's CDR3 is CASSQFVRDPNYGYTF. As DNA, the CDR3 is TGTGCCAGCAGCCAATTTGTCCGGGACCCTAACTATGGCTACACCTTC. The genes are TRBV4-2 and TRBJ1-2; possibly TRBD1 for D (5 bases). Germline CDR1 reads LGHNA; CDR2 reads YNFKEQ. V was trimmed by 2 bases and J by 0 bases, leaving 13 bases between them. The CDR3 extends over 16 amino acids.